A selection of T cell receptor beta chains follows, all from one sample in a study of T-cell memory formation after mild COVID-19. TCRdb redid the calling of the 5' RACE reads with MiXCR, one entry per CDR3 protein. In the table there are approximately 560,000 distinct CDR3 sequences, 17% of which are singletons. Material: PBMCs or a T cell subset sorted from them (not recorded which). Every receptor here comes from an adult woman who had mild COVID-19 (a few samples of this study predate the infection). Cell type and time point are not known. The CDR3 runs from the conserved cysteine through the conserved F or W. The D gene is left open where the match is weak. Size values are once, few and many counts, or a class for expanded clones, and some rows have none.

abundance	v_gene	len	d_gene	j_gene	CDR3nt	CDR3aa
.	TRBV4-3	17	TRBD2	TRBJ2-1	TGCGCCAGCAGCCAGGGACTAGCGGCACTCTCCTACAATGAGCAGTTCTTC	CASSQGLAALSYNEQFF
.	TRBV15	15	TRBD1	TRBJ2-7	TGTGCCACCAGCAGACCCGGGACAGGAGAATACGAGCAGTACTTC	CATSRPGTGEYEQYF
few	TRBV7-2	15	TRBD2	TRBJ2-7	TGTGCCAGCAGCTTAGAGGCGGGAGCGAACTACGAGCAGTACTTC	CASSLEAGANYEQYF
.	TRBV9	12	.	TRBJ1-2	TGTGCCAGCAGCGGGACGTTCTATGGCTACACCTTC	CASSGTFYGYTF
.	TRBV6-5	14	.	TRBJ1-1	TGTGCCAGCACCTACTCCGCGGGAGACACTGAAGCTTTCTTT	CASTYSAGDTEAFF
.	TRBV7-8	16	.	TRBJ2-1	TGTGCCAGCAGCTCCCTCTCGCGGAGTAGCTACAATGAGCAGTTCTTC	CASSSLSRSSYNEQFF
.	TRBV7-3	14	TRBD1	TRBJ2-1	TGTGCCAGCAGCGAGGGACAGGGCCACAATGAGCAGTTCTTC	CASSEGQGHNEQFF
few	TRBV15	15	.	TRBJ2-1	TGTGCCACCTCGCCAGGGGCAGGTTTGTTGAATGAGCAGTTCTTC	CATSPGAGLLNEQFF
.	TRBV7-2	14	.	TRBJ2-7	TGTGCCAGCAGCCCCGGGACCATACATCTCGAGCAGTACTTC	CASSPGTIHLEQYF
.	TRBV18	16	.	TRBJ1-6	TGTGCCAGCTCACCAACGGCAGACCGCTCTAATTCACCCCTCCACTTT	CASSPTADRSNSPLHF
.	TRBV24-1	17	.	TRBJ2-3	TGTGCCACCAGTGACGGGACGGATCCGAAGGTAACAGATACGCAGTATTTT	CATSDGTDPKVTDTQYF
.	TRBV10-3	17	.	TRBJ2-6	TGTGCCATCAGCGGAGGAGCCACGTCCGATGGGGCCAACGTCCTGACTTTC	CAISGGATSDGANVLTF
once	TRBV5-1	13	.	TRBJ2-5	TGCGCCAGCAGCTTGGACTCCGGGGGGACCCAGTACTTC	CASSLDSGGTQYF
many	TRBV5-1	15	TRBD2	TRBJ2-7	TGCGCCAGCAGCTTTATCGGCGGGGGGCCCTACGAGCAGTACTTC	CASSFIGGGPYEQYF
.	TRBV27	17	.	TRBJ2-5	TGTGCCAGCAGTCCAAGACCGCTCGAGACCGGGCAAGAGACCCAGTACTTC	CASSPRPLETGQETQYF
.	TRBV3-1	14	.	TRBJ2-2	TGTGCCAGCAGCCAAGGTGGCTCCACCGGGGAGCTGTTTTTT	CASSQGGSTGELFF
few	TRBV7-8	15	.	TRBJ2-5	TGTGCCAGCAGCACCCTATTAGGGGGGAGAGAGACCCAGTACTTC	CASSTLLGGRETQYF
.	TRBV2	15	TRBD1	TRBJ2-3	TGTGCCAGCAGAGCCGGGACAGGGGGCACAGATACGCAGTATTTT	CASRAGTGGTDTQYF
.	TRBV5-1	15	.	TRBJ2-7	TGCGCCAGCAGCTTGATTGGGACTGACCCCTACGAGCAGTACTTC	CASSLIGTDPYEQYF
few	TRBV4-1	13	.	TRBJ2-2	TGCGCCAGCAGCCAAGTTAAGACCGGGGAGCTGTTTTTT	CASSQVKTGELFF
.	TRBV7-2	17	.	TRBJ2-3	TGTGCCAGCAGCTTCTGGGGGATGCAGGGTGGCACAGATACGCAGTATTTT	CASSFWGMQGGTDTQYF
few	TRBV7-8	13	.	TRBJ2-1	TGTGCCAGCAGCCGCATGGCCTACAATGAGCAGTTCTTC	CASSRMAYNEQFF
few	TRBV20-1	16	TRBD2	TRBJ2-3	TGCAGTGCGTTGGGGGGACTAGCGGGAGTTTCAGATACGCAGTATTTT	CSALGGLAGVSDTQYF
.	TRBV25-1	18	.	TRBJ2-4	TGTGCCAGCATAACATCGCCCTCTGCTAAAATAGCCAAAAACATTCAGTACTTC	CASITSPSAKIAKNIQYF
.	TRBV9	12	.	TRBJ2-1	TGTGCCAGCAGCGCCAAAACCAATGAGCAGTTCTTC	CASSAKTNEQFF
few	TRBV20-1	17	TRBD2	TRBJ2-3	TGCAGTGCTAGAGACCTGACTAGCGGGGGGCTGGTAGATACGCAGTATTTT	CSARDLTSGGLVDTQYF
few	TRBV3-1	18	.	TRBJ1-1	TGTGCCAGCAGCCAAGATCGGGTTAATCGGGAGCTACAAACTGAAGCTTTCTTT	CASSQDRVNRELQTEAFF
few	TRBV5-3	14	TRBD1	TRBJ1-1	TGTGCCAGAAGTTGGACAGGGGAGAACACTGAAGCTTTCTTT	CARSWTGENTEAFF
.	TRBV11-2	15	TRBD1	TRBJ2-4	TGTGCCAGCAGCCGCGAGACAGGGTCCAAAAACATTCAGTACTTC	CASSRETGSKNIQYF
.	TRBV7-9	17	.	TRBJ2-2	TGTGCCAGCAGCTTAAATTTGAGGCCGCCGAACACCGGGGAGCTGTTTTTT	CASSLNLRPPNTGELFF
few	TRBV9	14	TRBD1	TRBJ2-5	TGTGCCAGCAGCGTAGGAGGGGGCGGAGAGACCCAGTACTTC	CASSVGGGGETQYF
few	TRBV7-2	13	TRBD2	TRBJ2-1	TGTGCCAGCAGCTTAGCCTCTAGCGGGAGTTCGGTCTTC	CASSLASSGSSVF
.	TRBV13	13	.	TRBJ1-5	TGTGCCAGCAGCTTACGGCGGGGACGGCCCCAGCATTTT	CASSLRRGRPQHF
few	TRBV6-5	13	.	TRBJ1-5	TGTGCCAGCTCCCCTGCAGGACGTCAGCCCCAGCATTTT	CASSPAGRQPQHF
.	TRBV5-1	16	TRBD1	TRBJ1-1	TGCGCCAGCAGCTTGCAACAGGGGCGCGGTGGGACTGAAGCTTTCTTT	CASSLQQGRGGTEAFF
once	TRBV24-1	16	.	TRBJ1-4	TGTGCCACCAGTGGGAGTGAGGGACCGGATAATGAAAAACTGTTTTTT	CATSGSEGPDNEKLFF
.	TRBV2	11	.	TRBJ2-5	TGTGCCAGCAGAAGGACAGAGACCCAGTACTTC	CASRRTETQYF
few	TRBV3-1	13	TRBD1	TRBJ2-7	TGTGCCAGCAGACCCGGACAGGGTGGCGAGCAGTACTTC	CASRPGQGGEQYF
few	TRBV27	15	.	TRBJ1-6	TGTGCCAGCAGTGGGTCTAAAGCGTCTGGTTCACCCCTCCACTTT	CASSGSKASGSPLHF
.	TRBV7-9	14	.	TRBJ2-5	TGTGCCAGCAGCTTTAGGACAGCCCAAGAGACCCAGTACTTC	CASSFRTAQETQYF
.	TRBV30	13	.	TRBJ1-2	TGTGCCTGGAGGACAGAGGGTTCTTATGGCTACACCTTC	CAWRTEGSYGYTF
few	TRBV7-9	17	TRBD1	TRBJ2-1	TGTGCCAGCAGCTCCAACGCCTGGACAGGGGTCTACAATGAGCAGTTCTTC	CASSSNAWTGVYNEQFF
many	TRBV5-1	14	TRBD1	TRBJ2-1	TGCGCCAGCAGCTGGGGACAGGGGGCGAATGAGCAGTTCTTC	CASSWGQGANEQFF
.	TRBV27	14	.	TRBJ2-7	TGTGCCAGCAGTCCCCGGGACCCGGGGAGGGAGCAGTACTTC	CASSPRDPGREQYF